Listed below are T cell receptor beta chains from one sample, sequenced in a study of OX40 agonist ivuxolimab in advanced cancers. Sequenced by immunoSEQ multiplex PCR; TCRdb stores in-frame clones only, minus some. The sample shows about 60,000 clones, about 90% of them seen only once. The material sequenced was CD4+ or CD8+ T cells sorted from blood, taken in a trial of the OX40 agonist ivuxolimab. Receptors were obtained from an adult with an advanced solid tumor such as melanoma, head and neck, liver or kidney cancer. CDR3s include the opening cysteine and the closing phenylalanine or tryptophan. The D gene is left open where the match is weak. Expanded clones are given a class, and other clones once, few, many or no size at all.

V gene	clone size	J gene	D gene	CDR3 protein	CDR3 DNA
TRBV6-5	.	TRBJ2-1	.	CASSYALQGYEQFF	TGTGCCAGCAGTTACGCCTTACAGGGTTATGAGCAGTTCTTC
TRBV6-1	.	TRBJ2-7	.	CASNARVGEQYF	TGTGCCAGCAACGCCAGGGTCGGCGAGCAGTACTTC
TRBV7-9	few	TRBJ2-1	.	CASSLVSGAPDNEQFF	TGTGCCAGCAGCTTAGTGTCCGGGGCGCCAGACAATGAGCAGTTCTTC
TRBV28	.	TRBJ2-7	.	CASSQTGPGINEQYF	TGTGCCAGCAGTCAAACGGGCCCAGGTATCAACGAGCAGTACTTC
TRBV19	.	TRBJ1-5	.	CASRNRFGSNQPQHF	TGTGCCAGTAGGAACAGGTTCGGGAGCAATCAGCCCCAGCATTTT
TRBV28	.	TRBJ1-1	TRBD1	CASSRDRGTEAFF	TGTGCCAGCAGTCGGGACAGAGGGACTGAAGCTTTCTTT
TRBV18	.	TRBJ2-3	TRBD2	CASSPPSGGIGDTQYF	TGTGCCAGCTCACCTCCTTCGGGGGGGATCGGAGATACGCAGTATTTT
TRBV7-9	.	TRBJ2-3	TRBD1	CASSLGRLAGGSTDTQYF	TGTGCCAGCAGCTTAGGCCGGCTGGCAGGGGGAAGCACAGATACGCAGTATTTT
TRBV2	.	TRBJ2-7	.	CASSQRLQKSYEQYF	TGTGCCAGCAGTCAGCGTTTACAGAAATCCTACGAGCAGTACTTC
TRBV18	once	TRBJ2-2	.	CASSPYENTGELFF	TGTGCCAGCTCACCATACGAGAACACCGGGGAGCTGTTTTTT
TRBV6-5	.	TRBJ2-7	TRBD1	CASWRTGVSYEQYF	TGTGCCAGCTGGAGGACAGGGGTGTCCTACGAGCAGTACTTC
TRBV6-5	.	TRBJ1-4	.	CASSTWGTNEKLFF	TGTGCCAGCAGCACGTGGGGAACTAATGAAAAACTGTTTTTT
TRBV19	.	TRBJ1-5	.	CASKHKSIGSQHF	TGTGCCAGTAAACATAAGAGTATAGGATCCCAGCATTTT
TRBV9	.	TRBJ2-7	TRBD1	CASSSPPWTGMGEQYF	TGTGCCAGCAGCTCCCCCCCGTGGACAGGGATGGGCGAGCAGTACTTC
TRBV19	once	TRBJ2-5	TRBD2	CASSIGDYETRYF	TGTGCCAGTAGTATAGGGGACTACGAGACCCGGTACTTC
TRBV7-9	.	TRBJ2-1	TRBD2	CASSLAPGGGEQFF	TGTGCCAGCAGCTTAGCTCCGGGAGGGGGTGAGCAGTTCTTC